The entry below gives a single T cell receptor (beta chain) sequence along with its context. TCRdb's copy holds only in-frame clones and misses some; the assay was immunoSEQ multiplex PCR. The repertoire holds roughly 120,000 clones, approximately 88% seen once, with roughly 4% in the top ten. This sample is part of a study of control samples from healthy donors and cancer patients. Trimming took 3 bases from V and 5 from J, leaving 16 bases between them. The CDR3 sequence is 15 residues long. Germline assignment: CDR1 MGHDK and CDR2 SYGVNS. The source material was PBMCs. The origin of this receptor is a woman aged 60-70 years with lung cancer. The chain uses TRBV25-1 and TRBJ1-1; TRBD1 is a possible D gene (6 bases). The CDR3, as DNA: TGTGCCAGCAGTGAGACGACAGGATTGAGGACTGAAGCTTTCTTT. Amino acids: CASSETTGLRTEAFF.